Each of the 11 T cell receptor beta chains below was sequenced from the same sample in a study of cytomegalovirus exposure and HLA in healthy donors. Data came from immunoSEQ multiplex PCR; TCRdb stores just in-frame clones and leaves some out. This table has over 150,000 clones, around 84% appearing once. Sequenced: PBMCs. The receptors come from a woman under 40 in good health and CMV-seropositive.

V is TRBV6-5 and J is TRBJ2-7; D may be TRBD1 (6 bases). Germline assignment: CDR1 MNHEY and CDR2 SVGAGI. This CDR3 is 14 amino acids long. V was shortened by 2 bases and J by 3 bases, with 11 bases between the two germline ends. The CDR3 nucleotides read TGTGCCAGCAGTTACAAAGAGGACAGCTACGAGCAGTACTTC. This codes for CASSYKEDSYEQYF.

The CDR3 sequence: CSVLAGGSTDTQYF. In DNA, the CDR3 is TGCAGCGTGTTAGCGGGGGGTAGCACAGATACGCAGTATTTT. The rearrangement joins TRBV29-1 to TRBJ2-3; 10 bases are shared with TRBD2. The CDR3 is made up of 14 amino acids. Looked up from germline, CDR1 is SQVTM and CDR2 is ANQGSEA. The junction had 3 bases not matched to a gene; V was cut back by 6 bases and J by 0 bases.

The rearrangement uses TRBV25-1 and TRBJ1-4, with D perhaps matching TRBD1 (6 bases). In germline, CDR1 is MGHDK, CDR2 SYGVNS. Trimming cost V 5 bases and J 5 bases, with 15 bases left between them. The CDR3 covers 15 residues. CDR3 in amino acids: CASSRWGQGNEKLFF. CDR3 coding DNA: TGTGCCAGCAGTCGGTGGGGGCAGGGAAATGAAAAACTGTTTTTT.

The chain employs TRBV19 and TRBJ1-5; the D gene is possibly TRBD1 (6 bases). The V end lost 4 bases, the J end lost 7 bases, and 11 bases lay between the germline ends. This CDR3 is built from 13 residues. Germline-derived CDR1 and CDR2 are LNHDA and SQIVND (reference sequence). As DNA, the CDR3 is TGTGCCAGTAGTACCTACAGGGACCAGCCCCAGCATTTT. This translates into CASSTYRDQPQHF.

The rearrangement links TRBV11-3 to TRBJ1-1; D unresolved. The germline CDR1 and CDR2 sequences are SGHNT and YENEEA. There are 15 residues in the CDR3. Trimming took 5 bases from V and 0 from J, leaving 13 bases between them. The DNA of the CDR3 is TGTGCCAGCAGCCCTGGAGCGGGCTTGAACACTGAAGCTTTCTTT. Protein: CASSPGAGLNTEAFF.

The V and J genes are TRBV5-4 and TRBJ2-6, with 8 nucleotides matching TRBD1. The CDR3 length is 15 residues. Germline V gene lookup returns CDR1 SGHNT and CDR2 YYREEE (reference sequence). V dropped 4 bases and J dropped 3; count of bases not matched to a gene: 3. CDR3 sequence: CASSPDRDGANVLTF. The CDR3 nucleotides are TGTGCCAGCAGCCCGGACAGGGATGGGGCCAACGTCCTGACTTTC.

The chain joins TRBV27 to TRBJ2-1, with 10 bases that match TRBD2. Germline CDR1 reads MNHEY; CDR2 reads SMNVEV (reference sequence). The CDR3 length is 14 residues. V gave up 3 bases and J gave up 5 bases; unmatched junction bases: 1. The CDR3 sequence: CASSLGLANNEQFF. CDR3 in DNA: TGTGCCAGCAGTTTGGGACTAGCGAACAATGAGCAGTTCTTC.

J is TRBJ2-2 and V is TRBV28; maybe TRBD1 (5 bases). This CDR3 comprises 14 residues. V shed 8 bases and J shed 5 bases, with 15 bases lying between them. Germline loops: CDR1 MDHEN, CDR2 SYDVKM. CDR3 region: CASRDSGRTGELFF. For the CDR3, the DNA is TGTGCCAGCCGAGACAGTGGGCGAACCGGGGAGCTGTTTTTT.

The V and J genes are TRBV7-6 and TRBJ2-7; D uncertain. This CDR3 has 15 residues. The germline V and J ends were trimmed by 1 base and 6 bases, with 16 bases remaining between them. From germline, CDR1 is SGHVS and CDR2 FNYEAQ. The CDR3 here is CASSLERSSPSEQYF. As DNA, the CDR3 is TGTGCCAGCAGCTTAGAAAGGAGCTCCCCCTCCGAGCAGTACTTC.

CDR3 sequence reads: CASSLGAGEGGNQPQHF. DNA of the CDR3: TGTGCCAGCAGCTTGGGCGCGGGAGAAGGAGGAAATCAGCCCCAGCATTTT. V and J are TRBV5-6 and TRBJ1-5; D remains unclear. The CDR3 runs to 17 residues. In germline, CDR1 is SGHDT, CDR2 YYEEEE. V lost 0 bases and J 4 bases, leaving 17 bases between the germline ends.

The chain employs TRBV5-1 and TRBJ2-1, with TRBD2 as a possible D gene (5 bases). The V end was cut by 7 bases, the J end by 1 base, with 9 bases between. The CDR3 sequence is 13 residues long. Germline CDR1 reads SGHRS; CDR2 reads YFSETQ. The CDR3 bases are TGCGCCAGCGGCACGGGATCCTACAATGAGCAGTTCTTC. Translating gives CASGTGSYNEQFF.